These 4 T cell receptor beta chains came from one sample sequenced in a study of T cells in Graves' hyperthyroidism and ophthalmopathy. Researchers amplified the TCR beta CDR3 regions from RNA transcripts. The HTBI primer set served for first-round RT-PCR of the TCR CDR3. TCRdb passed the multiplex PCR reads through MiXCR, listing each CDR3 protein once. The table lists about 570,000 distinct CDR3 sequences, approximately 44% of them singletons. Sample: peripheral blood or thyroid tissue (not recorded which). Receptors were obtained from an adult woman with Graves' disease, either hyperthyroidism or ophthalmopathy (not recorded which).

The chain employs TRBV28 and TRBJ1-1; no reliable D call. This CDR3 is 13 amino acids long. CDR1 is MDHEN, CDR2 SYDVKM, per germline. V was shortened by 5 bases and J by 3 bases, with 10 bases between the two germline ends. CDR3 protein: CASSPKGYTEAFF. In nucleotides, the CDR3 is TGTGCCAGCAGTCCCAAGGGCTACACTGAAGCTTTCTTT.

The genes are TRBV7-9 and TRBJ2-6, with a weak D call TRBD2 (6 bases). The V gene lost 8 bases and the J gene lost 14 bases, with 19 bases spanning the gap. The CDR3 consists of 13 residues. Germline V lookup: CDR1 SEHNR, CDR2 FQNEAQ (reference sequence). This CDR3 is CASEPGLPMILTF. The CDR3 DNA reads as TGTGCCAGCGAACCGGGACTGCCGATGATCCTGACTTTC.

The CDR3 region has the DNA TGTGCCAGCAGCGTTAGGGGGCTAAAGACTGAAGCTTTCTTT. This sequence encodes CASSVRGLKTEAFF. V gene TRBV13 combines with J gene TRBJ1-1; 7 bases are a match to TRBD1. The length of the CDR3 is 14 residues. The V segment lost 5 bases and the J segment 5 bases; nucleotides outside the gene matches: 8. The germline CDR1 and CDR2 sequences are PRHDT and FYEKMQ (reference sequence).

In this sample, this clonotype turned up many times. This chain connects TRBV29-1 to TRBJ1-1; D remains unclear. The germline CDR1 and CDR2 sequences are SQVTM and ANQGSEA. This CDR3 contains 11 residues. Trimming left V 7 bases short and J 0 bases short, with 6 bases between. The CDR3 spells CSAVLNTEAFF. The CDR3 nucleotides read TGCAGCGCAGTTTTGAACACTGAAGCTTTCTTT. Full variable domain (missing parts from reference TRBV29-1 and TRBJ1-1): SAVISQKPSRDICQRGTSLTIQCQVDSQVTMMFWYRQQPGQSLTLIATANQGSEATYESGFVIDKFPISRPNLTFSTLTVSNMSPEDSSIYLCSAVLNTEAFFGQGTRLTVV.